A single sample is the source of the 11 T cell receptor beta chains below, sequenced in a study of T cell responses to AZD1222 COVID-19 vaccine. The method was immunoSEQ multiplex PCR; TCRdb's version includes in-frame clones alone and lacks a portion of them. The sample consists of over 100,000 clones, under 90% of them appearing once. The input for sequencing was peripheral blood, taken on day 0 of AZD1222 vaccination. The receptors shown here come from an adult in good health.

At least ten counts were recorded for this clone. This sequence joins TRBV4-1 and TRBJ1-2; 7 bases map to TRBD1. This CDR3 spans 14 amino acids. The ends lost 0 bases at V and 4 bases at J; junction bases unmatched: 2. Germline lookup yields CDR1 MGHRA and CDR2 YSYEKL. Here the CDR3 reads CASSQDAGGYGYTF. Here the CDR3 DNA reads TGCGCCAGCAGCCAAGATGCAGGGGGCTATGGCTACACCTTC.

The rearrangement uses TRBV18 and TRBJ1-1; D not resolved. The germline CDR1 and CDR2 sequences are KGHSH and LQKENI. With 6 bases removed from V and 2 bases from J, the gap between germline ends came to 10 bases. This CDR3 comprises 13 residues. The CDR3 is CASSLTINTEAFF. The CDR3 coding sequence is TGTGCCAGCTCCCTCACAATAAACACTGAAGCTTTCTTT.

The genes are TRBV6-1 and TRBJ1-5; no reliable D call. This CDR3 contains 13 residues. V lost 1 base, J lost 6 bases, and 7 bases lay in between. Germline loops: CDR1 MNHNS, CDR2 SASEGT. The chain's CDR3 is CASSEGGPQPQHF. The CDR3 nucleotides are TGTGCCAGCAGTGAAGGGGGTCCTCAGCCCCAGCATTTT.

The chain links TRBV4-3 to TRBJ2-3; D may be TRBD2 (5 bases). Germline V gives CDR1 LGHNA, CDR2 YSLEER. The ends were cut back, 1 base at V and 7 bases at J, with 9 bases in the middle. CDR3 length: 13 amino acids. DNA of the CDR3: TGCGCCAGCAGCCAAGCGTCGGGGTATACGCAGTATTTT. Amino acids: CASSQASGYTQYF.

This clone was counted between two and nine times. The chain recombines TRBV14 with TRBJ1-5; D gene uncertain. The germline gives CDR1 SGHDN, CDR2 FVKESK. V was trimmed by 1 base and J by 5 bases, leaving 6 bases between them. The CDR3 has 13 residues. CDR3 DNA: TGTGCCAGCAGCCAAGGTCTGGATCAGCCCCAGCATTTT. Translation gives CASSQGLDQPQHF.

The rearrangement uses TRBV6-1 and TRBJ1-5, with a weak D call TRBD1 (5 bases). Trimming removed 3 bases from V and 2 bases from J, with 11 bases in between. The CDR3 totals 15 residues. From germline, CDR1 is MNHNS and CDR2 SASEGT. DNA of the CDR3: TGTGCCAGCAGTGAGCGGGGGGGAGGCAATCAGCCCCAGCATTTT. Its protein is CASSERGGGNQPQHF.

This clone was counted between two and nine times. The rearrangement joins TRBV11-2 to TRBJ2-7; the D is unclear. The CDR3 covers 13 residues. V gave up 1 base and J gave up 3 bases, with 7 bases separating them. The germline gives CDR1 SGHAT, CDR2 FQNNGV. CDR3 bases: TGTGCCAGCAGCTTAGTTCAGAACTACGAGCAGTACTTC. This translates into CASSLVQNYEQYF.

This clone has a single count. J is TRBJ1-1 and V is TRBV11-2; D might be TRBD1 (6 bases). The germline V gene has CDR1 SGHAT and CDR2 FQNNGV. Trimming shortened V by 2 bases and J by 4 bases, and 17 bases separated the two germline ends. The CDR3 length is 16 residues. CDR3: CASSLYPERGGTEAFF. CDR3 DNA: TGTGCCAGCAGCTTATACCCGGAGAGAGGGGGCACTGAAGCTTTCTTT.

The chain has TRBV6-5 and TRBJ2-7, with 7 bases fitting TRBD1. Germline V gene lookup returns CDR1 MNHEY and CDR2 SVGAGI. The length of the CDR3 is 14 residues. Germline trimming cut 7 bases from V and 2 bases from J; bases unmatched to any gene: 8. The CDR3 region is CASKRGQTAYEQYF. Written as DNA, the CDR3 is TGTGCCAGCAAGAGGGGGCAGACGGCCTACGAGCAGTACTTC.

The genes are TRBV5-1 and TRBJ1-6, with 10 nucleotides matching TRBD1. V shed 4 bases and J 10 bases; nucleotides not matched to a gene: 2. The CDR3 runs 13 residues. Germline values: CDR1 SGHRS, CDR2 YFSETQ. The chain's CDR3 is CASSQGQGSPLHF. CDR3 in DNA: TGCGCCAGCAGCCAGGGACAGGGGTCACCCCTCCACTTT.

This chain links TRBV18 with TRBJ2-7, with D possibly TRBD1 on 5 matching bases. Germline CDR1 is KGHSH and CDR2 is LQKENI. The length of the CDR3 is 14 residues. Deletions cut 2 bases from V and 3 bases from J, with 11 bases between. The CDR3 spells CASSPTKQGYEQYF. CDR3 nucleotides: TGTGCCAGCTCACCAACTAAGCAGGGCTACGAGCAGTACTTC.